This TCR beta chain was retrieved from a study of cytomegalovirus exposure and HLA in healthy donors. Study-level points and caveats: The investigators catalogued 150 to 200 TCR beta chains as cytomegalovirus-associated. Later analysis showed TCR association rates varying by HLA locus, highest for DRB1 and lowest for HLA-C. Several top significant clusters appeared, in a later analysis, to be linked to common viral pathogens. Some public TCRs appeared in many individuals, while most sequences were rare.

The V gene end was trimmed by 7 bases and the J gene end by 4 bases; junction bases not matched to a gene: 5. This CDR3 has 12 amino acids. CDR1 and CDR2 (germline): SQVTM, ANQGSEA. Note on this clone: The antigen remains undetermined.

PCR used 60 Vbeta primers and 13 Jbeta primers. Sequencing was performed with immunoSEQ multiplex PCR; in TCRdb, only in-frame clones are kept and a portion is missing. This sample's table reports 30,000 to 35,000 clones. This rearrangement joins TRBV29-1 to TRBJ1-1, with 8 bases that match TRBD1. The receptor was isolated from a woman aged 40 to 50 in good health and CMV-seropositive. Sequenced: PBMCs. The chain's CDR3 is CSGGQAATEAFF. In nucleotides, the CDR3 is TGCAGCGGGGGACAGGCGGCCACTGAAGCTTTCTTT. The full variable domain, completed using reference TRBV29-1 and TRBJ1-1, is SAVISQKPSRDICQRGTSLTIQCQVDSQVTMMFWYRQQPGQSLTLIATANQGSEATYESGFVIDKFPISRPNLTFSTLTVSNMSPEDSSIYLCSGGQAATEAFFGQGTRLTVV.